Presented here are 21 T cell receptor beta chains from one specimen sequenced in a study of blood T cell repertoires in COVID-19 (TCRdb year 2020). Libraries came from the immunoSEQ multiplex PCR assay. TCRdb's version of the immuneACCESS table is confined to in-frame rearrangements and falls short of the full clone set. An unresolved V gene accounts for under half of the shortfall where checked; the remainder is of unknown origin. The sample has 190,000 or so clones on record, about 84% of them singletons. The top ten hold about 9.6% of the sample. The sequencing sample was made of PBMCs or T cells enriched from blood (not recorded which). The receptor source for this set is a woman aged 25 to 39 who had recovered from COVID-19.

The chain links TRBV28 to TRBJ2-2; D uncertain. V was cut by 6 bases and J by 6 bases, with 8 bases left in between. The germline V gene has CDR1 MDHEN and CDR2 SYDVKM. This CDR3 is built from 12 residues. The CDR3 is CASRQGAGELFF. CDR3 DNA sequence: TGTGCCAGCAGACAAGGAGCCGGGGAGCTGTTTTTT.

The chain uses TRBV11-2 and TRBJ2-1; unclear D gene. This CDR3 region has 12 residues. Germline V gene sequence: CDR1 SGHAT, CDR2 FQNNGV. V gave up 5 bases and J gave up 6 bases, with 8 bases separating them. CDR3 in DNA: TGTGCCAGCAGCCCCAGTACCAATGAGCAGTTCTTC. Protein: CASSPSTNEQFF.

This clone has a handful of counts. The chain is built from TRBV6-5 and TRBJ1-3; tentatively, D is TRBD1 (5 bases). V was cut by 6 bases and J by 3 bases, with 15 bases left in between. Per germline, CDR1 MNHEY and CDR2 SVGAGI. The CDR3 runs to 15 residues. CDR3 protein: CASSSNGGRGNTIYF. The DNA for the CDR3 is TGTGCCAGCAGCTCTAACGGGGGACGTGGAAACACCATATATTTT.

The V call is TRBV27, the J call TRBJ2-1; D unclear. This CDR3 has 14 amino acids. The ends were cut back, 7 bases at V and 7 bases at J, with 17 bases in the middle. Germline values: CDR1 MNHEY, CDR2 SMNVEV (reference sequence). CDR3 sequence reads: CASMPYPSVNEQFF. In DNA form, the CDR3 reads TGTGCCAGCATGCCCTATCCGAGCGTTAATGAGCAGTTCTTC.

DNA of the CDR3: TGTGCCAGTAGTGCTCTGGGGCGCGGCTACACCTTC. Translating gives CASSALGRGYTF. The V call is TRBV19, the J call TRBJ1-2; weak D call: TRBD1 (5 bases). CDR3 length: 12 residues. With 5 bases removed from V and 8 bases from J, the gap between germline ends came to 12 bases. Germline CDR1 and CDR2: LNHDA and SQIVND (reference sequence).

V and J are TRBV10-2 and TRBJ1-1; D is perhaps TRBD1 (5 bases). The V gene lost 2 bases and the J gene lost 5 bases, with 6 bases spanning the gap. CDR1 and CDR2 from the germline V gene are WSHSY and SAAADI. The CDR3 is made up of 12 amino acids. CDR3: CASSEAGTEAFF. The CDR3, as DNA: TGCGCCAGCAGTGAGGCAGGGACTGAAGCTTTCTTT.

The rearrangement links TRBV7-2 to TRBJ1-4, with D possibly being TRBD1 (6 bases). The CDR3 runs to 16 residues. Deletions cut 4 bases from V and 4 bases from J, with 16 bases between. Per germline, CDR1 SGHTA and CDR2 FQGNSA. The CDR3 DNA reads as TGTGCCAGCAGCTCCATATGGGGGCGTGGTAATGAAAAACTGTTTTTT. It yields the protein CASSSIWGRGNEKLFF.

This sequence joins TRBV2 and TRBJ2-1; no firm D call. Germline values: CDR1 SNHLY, CDR2 FYNNEI. V dropped 6 bases and J dropped 5 bases, with 23 bases sitting between them. The CDR3 spans 17 residues. The CDR3 sequence: CASRRGPALSNNNEQFF. For the CDR3, the DNA is TGTGCCAGCAGACGCGGTCCGGCACTATCCAACAACAATGAGCAGTTCTTC.

This chain joins TRBV19 and TRBJ2-4; weak D call: TRBD1 (5 bases). V was pared by 5 bases and J by 0 bases, with 8 bases between. The CDR3 is made up of 14 amino acids. Germline values: CDR1 LNHDA, CDR2 SQIVND (reference sequence). CDR3 residues: CASSPGLAKNIQYF. The CDR3 DNA sequence: TGTGCCAGTAGTCCAGGGCTAGCCAAAAACATTCAGTACTTC.

The rearrangement uses TRBV7-2 and TRBJ1-2; TRBD1 matches at 8 bases. The V and J ends lost 7 bases and 5 bases, in that order; junction bases with no gene match: 9. There are 14 residues in the CDR3. CDR1 and CDR2 (germline): SGHTA, FQGNSA. DNA of the CDR3: TGTGCCAGCAACCAGGGGGCCGCCCCTTATGGCTACACCTTC. The encoded protein is CASNQGAAPYGYTF. Filled out from reference TRBV7-2 and TRBJ1-2, the complete variable domain reads GAGVSQSPSNKVTEKGKDVELRCDPISGHTALYWYRQSLGQGLEFLIYFQGNSAPDKSGLPSDRFSAERTGGSVSTLTIQRTQQEDSAVYLCASNQGAAPYGYTFGSGTRLTVV.

This clone was detected only once. V gene TRBV4-2 combines with J gene TRBJ2-1, with a possible D match to TRBD1 (6 bases). Germline lookup yields CDR1 LGHNA and CDR2 YNFKEQ. This CDR3 has 15 residues. Trimming cost V 1 base and J 8 bases, with 15 bases left between them. For the CDR3, the DNA is TGTGCCAGCAGCCAAGCCAGGGGCGAGAGACATGAGCAGTTCTTC. Protein product: CASSQARGERHEQFF.

The chain combines TRBV19 with TRBJ2-2; D perhaps matches TRBD2 (5 bases). This CDR3 is built from 14 residues. Germline CDR1 reads LNHDA; CDR2 reads SQIVND (reference sequence). The V end lost 10 bases, the J end lost 5 bases, and 17 bases lay between the germline ends. This CDR3 reads CATHTRDLTGELFF. The CDR3 DNA sequence: TGTGCCACTCACACCCGGGATCTTACCGGGGAGCTGTTTTTT. Using reference TRBV19 and TRBJ2-2 for the parts outside the CDR3, the full variable domain is DGGITQSPKYLFRKEGQNVTLSCEQNLNHDAMYWYRQDPGQGLRLIYYSQIVNDFQKGDIAEGYSVSREKKESFPLTVTSAQKNPTAFYLCATHTRDLTGELFFGEGSRLTVL.

The chain is built from TRBV20-1 and TRBJ1-6; possibly TRBD1 for D (5 bases). V lost 3 bases and J lost 2, with 11 bases in between. Germline V CDR1 and CDR2: DFQATT, SNEGSKA (reference sequence). This CDR3 is 15 amino acids long. The CDR3 DNA is TGCAGTGCTAGTTTGGAGGGGACCTATAATTCACCCCTCCACTTT. Its protein product is CSASLEGTYNSPLHF.

The chain links TRBV28 to TRBJ2-2, with 10 bases fitting TRBD2. CDR3 length: 17 amino acids. V lost 4 bases to trimming and J lost 6 bases; unmatched junction nucleotides: 11. CDR1 is MDHEN, CDR2 SYDVKM, per germline. Here the CDR3 reads CASSSLYGTSDSGELFF. As DNA, the CDR3 is TGTGCCAGCAGTTCCCTTTATGGGACTAGCGACTCCGGGGAGCTGTTTTTT.

V gene TRBV5-8 combines with J gene TRBJ1-1; D remains ambiguous. From germline, CDR1 is SGHTS and CDR2 YDEGEE. This CDR3 spans 14 amino acids. V lost 4 bases and J lost 1, with 11 bases in between. CDR3 nucleotide sequence: TGTGCCAGCAGCCGAGGGCCAACGAACACTGAAGCTTTCTTT. It specifies CASSRGPTNTEAFF.

This clone came up a few times. The CDR3: CASINRGTGELFF. For the CDR3, the DNA is TGTGCCAGCATTAACAGGGGCACCGGGGAGCTGTTTTTT. V usage is TRBV5-6 and J usage is TRBJ2-2; 7 bases line up with TRBD1. Germline V CDR1 and CDR2: SGHDT, YYEEEE. CDR3 length: 13 residues. V dropped 6 bases and J dropped 4; count of bases not matched to a gene: 3.

V gene TRBV28 combines with J gene TRBJ1-2; 7 positions match TRBD1. Unmatched junction bases numbered 3, after V lost 1 base and J lost 4 bases. The germline V gene encodes CDR1 MDHEN and CDR2 SYDVKM. The CDR3 has 14 amino acids. CDR3 region: CASSLSGGTYGYTF. CDR3 DNA sequence: TGTGCCAGCAGTTTATCAGGGGGGACCTATGGCTACACCTTC.

This rearrangement joins TRBV7-2 to TRBJ2-5, with 16 bases lining up with TRBD2. The CDR3 spans 17 residues. V dropped 0 bases and J dropped 5; count of bases not matched to a gene: 3. Germline lookup yields CDR1 SGHTA and CDR2 FQGNSA. Here the CDR3 DNA reads TGTGCCAGCAGCTTAGCGGGACTAGCGGGAGGGGGGGAGACCCAGTACTTC. Its translation: CASSLAGLAGGGETQYF.

The rearrangement joins TRBV19 to TRBJ1-1; 7 nucleotides agree with TRBD1. Trimming cost V 3 bases and J 6 bases; bases outside gene matches: 4. The germline CDR1 and CDR2 sequences are LNHDA and SQIVND (reference sequence). This CDR3 comprises 13 residues. The CDR3 DNA is TGTGCCAGTAGTATCATCACAGGGGCTGAAGCTTTCTTT. Its protein product is CASSIITGAEAFF.

The V and J genes are TRBV4-1 and TRBJ2-2; 7 bases agree with TRBD2. This CDR3 region has 19 residues. Germline CDR1 MGHRA, CDR2 YSYEKL. V shed 0 bases and J 1 base; nucleotides not matched to a gene: 11. CDR3 coding DNA: TGCGCCAGCAGCCAAGATCGGGGGGTCACCTTGGAGAACACCGGGGAGCTGTTTTTT. This gives the protein CASSQDRGVTLENTGELFF.

This chain uses TRBV28 with TRBJ1-1, with a tentative D call TRBD1 (6 bases). The CDR3 is made up of 13 amino acids. Germline values: CDR1 MDHEN, CDR2 SYDVKM. With 4 bases removed from V and 5 bases from J, the gap between germline ends came to 11 bases. CDR3 residues: CASSYSGDTEAFF. CDR3 sequence (DNA): TGTGCCAGCAGTTACTCAGGGGATACTGAAGCTTTCTTT.